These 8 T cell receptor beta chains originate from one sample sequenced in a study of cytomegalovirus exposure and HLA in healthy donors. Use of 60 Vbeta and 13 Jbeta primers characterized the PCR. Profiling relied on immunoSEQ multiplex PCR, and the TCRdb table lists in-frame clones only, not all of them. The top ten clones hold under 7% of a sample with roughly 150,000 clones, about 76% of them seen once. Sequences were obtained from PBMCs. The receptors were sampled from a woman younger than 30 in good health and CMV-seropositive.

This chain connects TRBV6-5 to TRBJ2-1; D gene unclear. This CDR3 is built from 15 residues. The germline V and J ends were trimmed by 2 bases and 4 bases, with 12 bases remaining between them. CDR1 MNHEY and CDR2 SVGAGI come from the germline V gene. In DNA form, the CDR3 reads TGTGCCAGCAGTTACGGAATAGCTGGTTACAATGAGCAGTTCTTC. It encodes CASSYGIAGYNEQFF.

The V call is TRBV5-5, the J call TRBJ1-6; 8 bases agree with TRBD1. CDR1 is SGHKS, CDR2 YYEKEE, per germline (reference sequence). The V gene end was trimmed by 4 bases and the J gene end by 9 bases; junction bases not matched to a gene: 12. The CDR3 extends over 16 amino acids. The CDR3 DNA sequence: TGTGCCAGCAGCCGTCAGGGGGCCGGCACCGTTTCACCCCTCCACTTT. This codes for CASSRQGAGTVSPLHF.

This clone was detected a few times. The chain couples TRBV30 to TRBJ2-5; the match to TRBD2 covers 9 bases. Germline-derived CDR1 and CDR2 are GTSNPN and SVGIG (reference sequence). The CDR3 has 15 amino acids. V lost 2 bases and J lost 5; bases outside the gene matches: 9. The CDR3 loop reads CAWSRGAGGLETQYF. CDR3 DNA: TGTGCCTGGAGTAGGGGGGCGGGGGGGTTGGAGACCCAGTACTTC.

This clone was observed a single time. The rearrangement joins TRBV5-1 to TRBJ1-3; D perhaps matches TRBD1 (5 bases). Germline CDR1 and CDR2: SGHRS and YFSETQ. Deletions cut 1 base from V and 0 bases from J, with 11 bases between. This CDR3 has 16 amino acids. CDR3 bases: TGCGCCAGCAGCTTGTTAGACAGCTTCTCTGGAAACACCATATATTTT. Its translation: CASSLLDSFSGNTIYF.

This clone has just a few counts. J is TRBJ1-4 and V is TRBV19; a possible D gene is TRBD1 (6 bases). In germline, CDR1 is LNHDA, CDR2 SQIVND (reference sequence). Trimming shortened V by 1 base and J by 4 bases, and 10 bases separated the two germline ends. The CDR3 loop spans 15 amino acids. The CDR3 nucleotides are TGTGCCAGTAGTATAGGAACAGGGTTTAATGAAAAACTGTTTTTT. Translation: CASSIGTGFNEKLFF. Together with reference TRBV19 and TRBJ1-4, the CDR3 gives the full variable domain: DGGITQSPKYLFRKEGQNVTLSCEQNLNHDAMYWYRQDPGQGLRLIYYSQIVNDFQKGDIAEGYSVSREKKESFPLTVTSAQKNPTAFYLCASSIGTGFNEKLFFGSGTQLSVL.

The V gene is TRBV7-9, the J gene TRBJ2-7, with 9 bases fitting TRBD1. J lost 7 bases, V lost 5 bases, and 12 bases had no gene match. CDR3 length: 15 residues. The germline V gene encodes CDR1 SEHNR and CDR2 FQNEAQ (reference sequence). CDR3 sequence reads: CASSPLSQGAREQYF. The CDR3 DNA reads TGTGCCAGCAGCCCTCTATCACAGGGGGCGCGGGAGCAGTACTTC.

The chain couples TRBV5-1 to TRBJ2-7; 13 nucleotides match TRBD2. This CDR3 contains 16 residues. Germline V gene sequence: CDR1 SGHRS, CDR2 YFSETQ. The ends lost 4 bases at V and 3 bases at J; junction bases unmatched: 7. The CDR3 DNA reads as TGCGCCAGCAGCCCCGGACTAGCGGGGGCAGGCTACGAGCAGTACTTC. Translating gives CASSPGLAGAGYEQYF.

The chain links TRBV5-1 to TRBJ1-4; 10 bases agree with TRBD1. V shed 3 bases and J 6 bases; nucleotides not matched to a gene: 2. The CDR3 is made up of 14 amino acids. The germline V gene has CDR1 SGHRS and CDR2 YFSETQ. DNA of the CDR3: TGCGCCAGCAGCTCTGACAGGGGGCATGAAAAACTGTTTTTT. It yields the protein CASSSDRGHEKLFF. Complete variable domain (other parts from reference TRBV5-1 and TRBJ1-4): KAGVTQTPRYLIKTRGQQVTLSCSPISGHRSVSWYQQTPGQGLQFLFEYFSETQRNKGNFPGRFSGRQFSNSRSEMNVSTLELGDSALYLCASSSDRGHEKLFFGSGTQLSVL.